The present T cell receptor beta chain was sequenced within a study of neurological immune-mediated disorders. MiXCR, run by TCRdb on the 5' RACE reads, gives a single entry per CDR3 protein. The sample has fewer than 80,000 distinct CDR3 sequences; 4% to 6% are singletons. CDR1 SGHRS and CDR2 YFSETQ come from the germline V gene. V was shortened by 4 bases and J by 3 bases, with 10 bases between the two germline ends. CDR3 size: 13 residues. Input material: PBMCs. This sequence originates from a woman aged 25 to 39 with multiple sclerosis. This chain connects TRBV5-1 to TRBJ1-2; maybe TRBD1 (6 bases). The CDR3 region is CASSPQGHYGYTF. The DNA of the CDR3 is TGCGCCAGCAGCCCACAGGGCCACTATGGCTACACCTTC.